This T cell receptor beta chain comes out of a study of shared clonotypes between healthy human individuals. Study summary: A couple of women and a few men aged 18 to 49 served as donors.

This clone has a single count. The germline V gene has CDR1 MNHEY and CDR2 SMNVEV (reference sequence). CDR3 size: 16 residues. V was pared by 6 bases and J by 3 bases, with 11 bases of the junction left unmatched. Generated by immunoSEQ multiplex PCR, the TCRdb table keeps only in-frame clones and is missing some. The sample lists about 800,000 clones, 96% occurring once. The naive CD8 fraction comprised CD45RO-negative cells positively selected for CCR7 and excluded terminally differentiated effector memory CD45RA+ cells. Sequenced sample: naive CD8+ T cells sorted from blood. The chain recombines TRBV27 with TRBJ2-3; 8 nucleotides align to TRBD2. This receptor was obtained from a man younger than 40 in good health. The chain's CDR3 is CASRISGGPWTDTQYF. CDR3 nucleotides: TGTGCCAGCAGGATTTCGGGAGGGCCGTGGACAGATACGCAGTATTTT.